This T cell receptor (beta chain) is from a study of blood T cells in healthy people across ages (dated by TCRdb to about 2015). As for the study more broadly: In model experiments, template switching captured about one uniquely barcoded TCR beta cDNA molecule for every two T cells. Using deep sequencing normalized with unique cDNA molecular identifiers, the study measured how TCR beta repertoire diversity changes with age. The donors were divided into four age groups: young (average around 15 years), middle-aged (under 40), aged (approximately 62) and long-lived (approximately 74). To avoid experimental bias, donors of different ages were randomly spread across the sequencing lanes. Two additional independent replicas of 1 million unique cDNA reads from the same blood draw were analyzed for two donors (one aged 18 to 30 and one aged 80 or older). Overall study outcomes, separate from this receptor: Observed TCR beta diversity per million T cells fell roughly linearly with age, and a significant reduction was already apparent by age about 43. Donor CMV infection status was unknown, potentially confounding age-related changes in expanded clonotypes. Bulk unsorted PBMC profiling prevented conclusive comparison of naive and antigen-experienced compartments. Estimates of total diversity based on one million sequenced T cells were considered lower bounds and underestimates. The percentage of naive T cells measured by flow cytometry correlated strongly with observed TCR beta diversity. Compared with the aged group, more naive CD4+ T cells, fewer expanded clones and increased TCR diversity were shown by the long-lived group, suggesting age selection.

This clonotype was detected a few times. No cognate antigen has been identified for it. No base-level quality is on record; no much larger clone is a single base apart. The library was prepared using 5' RACE. Sequencing took place on an Illumina HiSeq 2500. A second PCR of about 7 to 12 cycles was run with a J-beta primer mix and a sample-barcoded 5' primer. Each TCR beta cDNA molecule received a unique molecular identifier from a template-switch 5' adaptor carrying 12 random nucleotides. At least 2.5 million CDR3-containing paired-end reads were obtained from each sample. First-strand cDNA was synthesized from all RNA with the Mint cDNA synthesis kit, primed by a TRBC-specific oligonucleotide. All cDNA was treated with uracil-DNA glycosylase and then went through a first 18-cycle PCR with the universal primers M1SS and BC2_uni_R. In the paper's pipeline: For normalization, 1 million high-quality reads, each with a distinct molecular identifier, were randomly selected from each sample. Instead of being binned into consensus sequences, reads with shared molecular identifiers were discarded. MiTCR, with a Q25 quality threshold and the strictest error-elimination algorithm, was used for CDR3 identification, clonotype clustering and error correction. A nonparametric unseen species model with Euler transformation was used to estimate lower-bound total TCR beta diversity. TCRdb took the public reads, trimmed them with fastp at Q25, ran MiXCR for clone calling and kept in-frame beta chains. Merged by CDR3 protein, the rows form single entries marked with the most common genes and DNA. What appears here as the V and J calls and clone size reflects TCRdb's work, not the paper's. The sample table records approximately 730,000 distinct CDR3 sequences; more than 40% of these occur just once. Approximately 22% of the sample is taken by the ten largest.

Donors were 39 systemically healthy Caucasian individuals from Russia aged roughly 6 to 100 years. Roughly 10 milliliters of peripheral blood were collected from each donor into EDTA-treated Vacutainer tubes. Ficoll-Paque density-gradient centrifugation was used to isolate PBMCs, with at least 7 million per sample. Trizol reagent was used to extract total RNA from the PBMCs, yielding at least 6 micrograms per sample. The percentages of naive CD45RAhigh/CD27high T cells were determined by flow cytometry on a PBMC aliquot from every donor. The specimen was blood. The receptor's source is an older woman in good health.

At the DNA level, the sequence is TGTGCCAGCAGCCACCGGGACAGAAACTATGGCTACACCTTC. Its translation is CASSHRDRNYGYTF. This chain joins TRBV27 to TRBJ1-2, with TRBD1 matching 7 junction bases. Taken from the germline V gene (reference sequence), the CDR1 and CDR2 loops are MNHEY and SMNVEV. The cysteine opens and the phenylalanine closes a CDR3 of 14 amino acids. Only the CDR3 region is kept as DNA, spanning 42 bases read in frame from base 1. The junction shows trimming of 6 bases on V and 2 bases on J, and the gene matches do not reach 6 bases of it.